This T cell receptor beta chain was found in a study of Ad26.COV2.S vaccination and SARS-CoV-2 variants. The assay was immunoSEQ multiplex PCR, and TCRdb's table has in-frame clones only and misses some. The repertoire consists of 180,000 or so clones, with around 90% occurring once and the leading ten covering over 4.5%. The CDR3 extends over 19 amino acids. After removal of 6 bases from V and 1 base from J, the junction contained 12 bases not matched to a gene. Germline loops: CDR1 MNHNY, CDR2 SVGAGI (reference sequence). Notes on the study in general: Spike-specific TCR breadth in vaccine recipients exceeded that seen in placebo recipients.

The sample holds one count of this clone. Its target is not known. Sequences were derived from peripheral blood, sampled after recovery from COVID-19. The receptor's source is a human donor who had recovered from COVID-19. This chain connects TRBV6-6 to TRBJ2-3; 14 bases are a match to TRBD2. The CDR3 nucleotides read TGTGCCAGCAGCCGAGGGGGACTAGCGGGAGTTCGGGGCACAGATACGCAGTATTTT. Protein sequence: CASSRGGLAGVRGTDTQYF.